Below are 9 T cell receptor beta chains sequenced from a single sample in a study of Graves' ophthalmopathy and Graves' hyperthyroidism. Investigators amplified TCR beta CDR3 regions from RNA transcripts. Second-round multiplex PCR came after first-round RT-PCR with HTBI primers. TCRdb processed the multiplex PCR reads anew with MiXCR; each CDR3 protein has one entry. Of approximately 1.2 million distinct CDR3 sequences in the sample, roughly two fifths were seen once. The sample comprised peripheral blood or thyroid tissue (not recorded which). These receptors originate from an adult man with Graves' hyperthyroidism.

The chain couples TRBV6-2 or TRBV6-3 to TRBJ1-5; 7 bases fit TRBD1. The V and J ends lost 0 bases and 3 bases, in that order; junction bases with no gene match: 2. This CDR3 comprises 15 residues. In germline, CDR1 is MNHEY, CDR2 SVGEGT. CDR3 sequence reads: CASSYSGQNNQPQHF. CDR3 sequence (DNA): TGTGCCAGCAGTTACTCGGGACAGAACAATCAGCCCCAGCATTTT.

The V and J genes are TRBV19 and TRBJ2-2; D not resolved. Trimming pared 0 bases from V and 1 base from J, leaving 9 bases between. Germline V gene data show CDR1 as LNHDA and CDR2 as SQIVND (reference sequence). The CDR3 loop spans 16 amino acids. The CDR3 region is CASSIDHRLNTGELFF. The DNA of the CDR3 is TGTGCCAGTAGTATAGATCATCGACTGAACACCGGGGAGCTGTTTTTT. The full variable domain, with the rest looked up from reference TRBV19 and TRBJ2-2, is DGGITQSPKYLFRKEGQNVTLSCEQNLNHDAMYWYRQDPGQGLRLIYYSQIVNDFQKGDIAEGYSVSREKKESFPLTVTSAQKNPTAFYLCASSIDHRLNTGELFFGEGSRLTVL.

This clonotype was counted ten times or more. CDR3 loop: CAISESSQGVDEQYF. CDR3 DNA sequence: TGTGCCATCAGTGAGTCATCACAGGGAGTCGACGAGCAGTACTTC. This chain uses TRBV10-3 with TRBJ2-7, with a possible D match to TRBD1 (6 bases). The CDR3 covers 15 residues. Per the germline V gene, CDR1 is ENHRY and CDR2 is SYGVKD. V lost 0 bases, J lost 5 bases, and 14 bases lay in between.

The V call is TRBV5-4, the J call TRBJ2-7, with TRBD1 as a possible D gene (6 bases). The V end lost 0 bases, the J end lost 7 bases, and 14 bases lay between the germline ends. There are 14 residues in the CDR3. Germline assignment: CDR1 SGHNT and CDR2 YYREEE (reference sequence). The CDR3 DNA is TGTGCCAGCAGCTTGGACGCTGGGGGCAGTGAGCAGTACTTC. Its translation: CASSLDAGGSEQYF.

Ten or more counts support this clonotype. The J gene is TRBJ2-5, the V gene TRBV9; D remains ambiguous. V was pared by 2 bases and J by 5 bases, with 16 bases between. The CDR3 length is 15 residues. The germline gives CDR1 SGDLS, CDR2 YYNGEE. CDR3 in amino acids: CASSVLTQWYETQYF. CDR3 sequence (DNA): TGTGCCAGCAGCGTTTTGACTCAGTGGTATGAGACCCAGTACTTC.

This chain joins TRBV6-2 or TRBV6-3 and TRBJ1-5; D is unresolved. V was shortened by 0 bases and J by 3 bases, with 6 bases between the two germline ends. CDR3 length: 14 residues. Germline V gene sequence: CDR1 MNHEY, CDR2 SVGEGT. The CDR3: CASSYSSINQPQHF. The CDR3 region has the DNA TGTGCCAGCAGTTACTCCTCGATCAATCAGCCCCAGCATTTT.

The chain carries TRBV29-1 and TRBJ1-3; maybe TRBD1 (6 bases). V was shortened by 7 bases and J by 7 bases, with 14 bases between the two germline ends. The CDR3 runs 12 residues. The germline gives CDR1 SQVTM, CDR2 ANQGSEA. The CDR3 DNA follows: TGCAGCGGACGGAAAGGGGGGAACACCATATATTTT. Residues: CSGRKGGNTIYF.

The sample holds a few counts of this clonotype. The chain employs TRBV6-6 and TRBJ1-1, with D possibly matching TRBD1 (5 bases). Trimming pared 9 bases from V and 1 base from J, leaving 12 bases between. This CDR3 comprises 13 residues. The germline gives CDR1 MNHNY, CDR2 SVGAGI (reference sequence). The chain's CDR3 is CASTRGANTEAFF. In nucleotides, the CDR3 is TGTGCCAGTACCCGCGGGGCGAACACTGAAGCTTTCTTT.

A single count supports this clonotype. This could be a read error, since a much larger clone is one nucleotide away. V gene TRBV7-9 combines with J gene TRBJ2-5; maybe TRBD2 (6 bases). From germline, CDR1 is SEHNR and CDR2 FQNEAQ (reference sequence). Between the trimmed V and J ends, which lost 5 bases and 0 bases, there was a span of 16 bases. There are 16 residues in the CDR3. Here the CDR3 reads CASSAPGLGNQETQYF. In DNA form, the CDR3 reads TGTGCCAGCAGCGCCCCGGGACTGGGCAACCAAGAGACCCAGTACTTC.